These T cell receptor beta chains were read from a single sample in a study of CD8+CD57+ T cells in acquired aplastic anemia. TCRdb re-derived calls from the reads in MiXCR, one entry per CDR3 protein. Of about 200,000 distinct CDR3 sequences listed, 40% to 60% are singletons. Sequencing was performed on sorted CD4+, CD8+, or CD8+CD57+ T cells (not recorded which) from PBMCs. Receptor source: a human donor with aplastic anemia. Each CDR3 is given with its conserved first and last residue. The order of the fields is V gene, J gene, clone size, D gene, CDR3 DNA, CDR3 protein. A D gene is named only where the DNA matches it firmly. Some rows have no size entry. The others give once, few or many, or a class for an expanded clone.

>TRBV7-9|TRBJ2-1|many|TRBD1
TGTGCCAGCAGCAAATACGGGACAGCTAATTTCAATGAGCAGTTCTTC
CASSKYGTANFNEQFF
>TRBV7-3|TRBJ1-1|.|TRBD1
TGTGCCAGCGGGTTACAGGGGGAAGAGACTGAAGCTTTCTTT
CASGLQGEETEAFF
>TRBV7-9|TRBJ2-5|.|.
TGTGCCAGCAGCTCAGACAGTGAAGAAGCCCAGTACTTC
CASSSDSEEAQYF
>TRBV6-2/TRBV6-3|TRBJ1-1|few|.
TGTGCCACCTCCAGGGACGTGAACACTGAAGCTTTCTTT
CATSRDVNTEAFF
>TRBV6-6|TRBJ2-1|many|TRBD2
TGTGCCAGCAGCCGCGGGGGAAACTCCTACAATGAGCAGTTCTTC
CASSRGGNSYNEQFF
>TRBV20-1|TRBJ1-6|.|.
TGCAGTGCTAGAGAAACGCAACAGTTCCGCTATTCACCCCTCCACTTT
CSARETQQFRYSPLHF
>TRBV7-9|TRBJ2-3|many|.
TGTGCCAGCAGCCCTCTTGGTAGGGAACGGGATACGCAGTATTTT
CASSPLGRERDTQYF
>TRBV2|TRBJ1-4|.|.
TGTGCCAGCAGTGCCCCCGCGGGTTCGGACCGGGAAAAACTGTTTTTT
CASSAPAGSDREKLFF
>TRBV19|TRBJ2-1|.|.
TGTGCCAGTAGTATGAAAGGAGCAGTTTACTTC
CASSMKGAVYF
>TRBV2|TRBJ1-1|once|.
TGTGCCAGCAAAGTTGGACTCGGAGCTTTCTTT
CASKVGLGAFF
>TRBV5-1|TRBJ1-6|many|.
TGCGCCAGCAGCTTGGCCACGGGTTCCTATAATTCACCCCTCCACTTT
CASSLATGSYNSPLHF
>TRBV6-1|TRBJ2-1|few|TRBD2
TGTGCCAGCATCGAAGAAGGACTAGCAAACAATGAGCAGTTCTTC
CASIEEGLANNEQFF
>TRBV7-7|TRBJ2-5|few|.
TGTGCTAGCAGCTTAAGTCCAAAACAAGAGACCCAGTACTTC
CASSLSPKQETQYF
>TRBV2|TRBJ1-1|.|.
TGTGCCAGCAGTGAAGCCCAGGGTCCCACTGAAGCTTTCTTT
CASSEAQGPTEAFF
>TRBV6-2/TRBV6-3|TRBJ1-1|once|.
TGTGCCAGCAGGATGGGGTCGGGTAATGAAGCTTTCTTT
CASRMGSGNEAFF
>TRBV6-1|TRBJ2-7|many|.
TGTGCCAGCAGTGTGGAGCCGGGACAATCCCACGAGCAGTACTTC
CASSVEPGQSHEQYF
>TRBV10-1|TRBJ1-5|once|TRBD1
TGCGCCAGCAGGGGACAGTCCTACAATCAGCCCCAGCATTTT
CASRGQSYNQPQHF
>TRBV6-5|TRBJ2-7|.|TRBD1
TGTGCCAGCAGTCGAGGACAGGGCTGGGACGAGCAGTACTTC
CASSRGQGWDEQYF
>TRBV7-9|TRBJ2-5|few|.
TGTGCCAGCAGCTTAGGGAAGCGGACCCAAGAGACCCAGTACTTC
CASSLGKRTQETQYF
>TRBV7-9|TRBJ2-7|many|TRBD1
TGTGCCAGCAGCCCCCTCGACAGGGTACCGATCGAGCAGTACTTC
CASSPLDRVPIEQYF
>TRBV7-2|TRBJ1-2|many|.
TGTGCCAGCAGGTTAGGGGTCGGCTACACCTTC
CASRLGVGYTF
>TRBV7-2|TRBJ1-2|many|TRBD1
TGTGCCAGCAGCTTAGACAGGGGTAACTATGGCTACACCTTC
CASSLDRGNYGYTF
>TRBV4-1|TRBJ2-7|.|TRBD1
TGCGCCAGCAGCCAAGATTTGGGTGACAGGGGCTCCTACGAGCAGTACTTC
CASSQDLGDRGSYEQYF
>TRBV10-3|TRBJ1-6|.|.
TGTGCCATCAAATTGGGTGGGAATTCACCCCTCCACTTT
CAIKLGGNSPLHF
>TRBV20-1|TRBJ1-6|many|TRBD1
TGCAGTGCTAGTCAGGGGGGCGGGGAGAATTCACCCCTCCACTTT
CSASQGGGENSPLHF
>TRBV20-1|TRBJ2-7|.|TRBD1
TGCAGTGCTCAATACCGGGACAGGGGCTACGAGCAGTACTTC
CSAQYRDRGYEQYF
>TRBV4-1|TRBJ2-2|.|.
TGCGCCAGCAGCCAGCCTGCGGTCCTACGACAGGCTTCGAACACCGGGGAGCTGTTTTTT
CASSQPAVLRQASNTGELFF
>TRBV7-9|TRBJ2-3|many|.
TGCGGTCCGGCAGATACGCAGTATTTT
CGPADTQYF
>TRBV15|TRBJ2-5|many|.
TGTGCCACCAGCAGAGATAATAACCTCCAAGAGACCCAGTACTTC
CATSRDNNLQETQYF
>TRBV7-4|TRBJ2-7|.|.
TGTGCCAGCAGCCCCCGAGGGAAGGAGTACTTC
CASSPRGKEYF
>TRBV20-1|TRBJ1-5|many|.
TGCAGTGCTAGAGATCCAAAAGGGTATAGCAATCAGCCCCAGCATTTT
CSARDPKGYSNQPQHF
>TRBV19|TRBJ1-1|.|.
TGTGCCAGTAGTATATTTGGCCGGACCATGAACACTGAAGCTTTCTTT
CASSIFGRTMNTEAFF
>TRBV20-1|TRBJ1-2|.|.
TGCAGTGCTAGAGATCGAGGGTCAGGCTACACCTTC
CSARDRGSGYTF
>TRBV9|TRBJ2-1|.|.
TGTGCCAGCTCACCAACTACGGGGAACGAGCAGTTCTTC
CASSPTTGNEQFF
>TRBV7-3|TRBJ2-2|many|.
TGTGCCAGCAGCTTAGGGGGTGGGCAGCGGGACACCGGGGAGCTGTTTTTT
CASSLGGGQRDTGELFF
>TRBV7-9|TRBJ1-5|few|.
TGTGCCAGCAGCCCCCCGCATTTT
CASSPPHF
>TRBV5-1|TRBJ1-2|many|.
TGCGCCAGCAGCTTGAGACGGCAGGGAGGCCCGACCTATGGCTACACCTTC
CASSLRRQGGPTYGYTF
>TRBV10-3|TRBJ2-1|.|.
TGTGCCATCAGTGAGGAGGAAACCTACAATGAGCAGTTCTTC
CAISEEETYNEQFF
>TRBV10-3|TRBJ1-6|.|.
TGTGCCATCAGCGAAAGGGAGAACAATTCACCCCTCCACTTT
CAISERENNSPLHF
>TRBV24-1|TRBJ2-2|many|.
TGTGCCACCAGTTCAAACCTGGGGGCAGGGGGGCTCTACACCGGGGAGCTGTTTTTT
CATSSNLGAGGLYTGELFF
>TRBV7-2|TRBJ1-2|few|.
TGTGCCAGCAGCTTAGCTTCTGGGGACCATGGCTACACCTTC
CASSLASGDHGYTF
>TRBV5-6|TRBJ1-6|.|TRBD1
TGTGCCAGCAGTAAGGACAGGGCTAATTCACCCCTCCACTTT
CASSKDRANSPLHF
>TRBV2|TRBJ2-1|.|.
TGTGCCAGCAGTGAAGGCCCACCCCATGAGCAGTTCTTC
CASSEGPPHEQFF
>TRBV2|TRBJ2-7|.|.
TGTGCCAGCAAGCCGCAGGGGAACACCGGGGAGCTGTACTTC
CASKPQGNTGELYF
>TRBV2|TRBJ2-1|medium-sized|.
TGTGCCAGCAGTGAACAGTATGAGCAGTTCTTC
CASSEQYEQFF